The rows below give T cell receptor beta chains drawn from one sample of a study of cytomegalovirus exposure and HLA in healthy donors. Repertoires were generated with immunoSEQ multiplex PCR, while TCRdb's copy carries only in-frame clones and drops some. The sample comprises under 150,000 clones, approximately 80% of which are singletons, and 4% to 6% rests with the top ten. Sequenced: PBMCs. All receptors derive from a woman in her fifties or sixties in good health and CMV-seronegative. The CDR3 runs from the conserved cysteine through the conserved F or W. Each record gives: V gene, J gene, D gene, clone size, CDR3 length, CDR3 DNA, CDR3 protein. The D gene is left open where the match is weak. Not every row has a clone size; where given, it reads once, few, many or a size class.

>TRBV27|TRBJ2-1|NA|few|15
TGTGCCAGCAGTGGCCAGGTGAGCTCCTACAATGAGCAGTTCTTC
CASSGQVSSYNEQFF
>TRBV13|TRBJ2-1|TRBD1|NA|17
TGTGCCAGCAGTCCTTCGAATATCGGGACAGGGTGGAATGAGCAGTTCTTC
CASSPSNIGTGWNEQFF
>TRBV25-1|TRBJ2-7|NA|medium-sized|12
TGTGCCAGCAGGACAAGCACCTACGAGCAGTACTTC
CASRTSTYEQYF
>TRBV7-2|TRBJ1-1|NA|NA|13
TGTGCCAGCAGCTTCCTGACGGAGACTGAAGCTTTCTTT
CASSFLTETEAFF
>TRBV2|TRBJ1-1|NA|NA|12
TGTGCCAGCAGGGAAACAGAAAATGAAGCTTTCTTT
CASRETENEAFF
>TRBV28|TRBJ2-3|NA|NA|15
TGTGCCAGCAGTTTGGGGCAGGCTAGCACAGATACGCAGTATTTT
CASSLGQASTDTQYF
>TRBV5-6|TRBJ1-2|NA|NA|14
TGTGCCAGCAGAGGCGTGAGCTCGGGGTATGGCTACACCTTC
CASRGVSSGYGYTF
>TRBV5-1|TRBJ1-2|NA|NA|11
TGCGCCAGCCGTCAGGATTATGGCTACACCTTC
CASRQDYGYTF
>TRBV2|TRBJ2-1|TRBD2|once|16
TGTGCCAGCAGTGAAGCCAGACTAGCGGGAACGGGTGAGCAGTTCTTC
CASSEARLAGTGEQFF
>TRBV2|TRBJ1-6|NA|NA|16
TGTGCCAGCAGTGAAAGACAGTCCCAGGGGAATTCACCCCTCCACTTT
CASSERQSQGNSPLHF
>TRBV4-1|TRBJ2-7|NA|NA|15
TGCGCCAGCAGCCCTGACAGGGAGGTTGAGAACGAGCAGTACTTC
CASSPDREVENEQYF